One and the same sample provided the 5 T cell receptor beta chains below, sequenced in a study of CD8 T cells in ankylosing spondylitis. Overall study results and limits: Characteristic of ankylosing spondylitis blood, it appeared, was a TCR beta motif comprising about 8 highly homologous variants.

These TCRs' antigens remain unknown. In TCRdb, the 5' RACE reads were re-called with MiXCR into one record per CDR3 protein. The sample holds 400,000 or so distinct CDR3 sequences, roughly a quarter seen once. The sequenced sample consisted of blood, either unsorted or a sorted T cell fraction (not recorded which). The receptors originated from a male donor with ankylosing spondylitis.

This clonotype was observed a single time. V usage is TRBV29-1 and J usage is TRBJ2-3, with TRBD1 matching over 10 bases. CDR1 is SQVTM and CDR2 is ANQGSEA in the germline V gene. V was pared by 6 bases and J by 6 bases, with 12 bases of the junction left unmatched. The CDR3 is made up of 15 amino acids. CDR3 nucleotides: TGCAGCGTCCCCAAGACAGGGGGCCTTTTGGATACGCAGTATTTT. Translation gives CSVPKTGGLLDTQYF.

J is TRBJ1-4 and V is TRBV21-1. TRBV21-1 is noted as a pseudogene. The CDR3 spans 13 residues. CDR3 sequence: CASSKASRRALFF. CDR3 nucleotides: TGTGCCAGCAGCAAAGCCTCCAGGAGAGCACTGTTTTTT.

V is TRBV7-8 and J is TRBJ1-2; 10 bases are shared with TRBD1. The V and J ends lost 4 bases and 3 bases, in that order; junction bases with no gene match: 5. The CDR3 is 15 residues long. CDR1 is SGHVS, CDR2 FQNEAQ, per germline. CDR3 sequence: CASSWDRGVDYGYTF. The CDR3 coding sequence is TGTGCCAGCAGCTGGGACAGGGGCGTCGACTATGGCTACACCTTC.

The rearrangement uses TRBV14 and TRBJ2-5, with 15 positions matching TRBD2. V dropped 5 bases and J dropped 4; count of bases not matched to a gene: 14. The V gene's germline CDR1 is SGHDN and CDR2 FVKESK. The CDR3 length is 19 residues. The DNA for the CDR3 is TGTGCCAGCAGCTCTCGGACTAGCGGGAGGGATTTCAGCCGAGAGACCCAGTACTTC. The encoded protein is CASSSRTSGRDFSRETQYF.

This clonotype was counted a few times. This chain uses TRBV20-1 with TRBJ2-3; TRBD2 matches at 10 bases. The V and J ends lost 5 bases and 6 bases, in that order; junction bases with no gene match: 11. Germline V gene data show CDR1 as DFQATT and CDR2 as SNEGSKA (reference sequence). The CDR3 covers 15 residues. CDR3 loop: CSAVRLAGNLDTQYF. The DNA of the CDR3 is TGCAGTGCTGTTAGACTAGCGGGCAACCTTGATACGCAGTATTTT.